This T cell receptor (beta chain) originates from a study of regulatory T cells in long-lasting Graves disease. Whole-study findings and limits: Accuracy was perhaps lowered by the small sample size.

The CDR3 is made up of 14 amino acids. Looked up from germline, CDR1 is KGHDR and CDR2 is SFDVKD. The V end lost 3 bases, the J end lost 7 bases, and 11 bases lay between the germline ends. A word on this clonotype: The antigen is unknown.

Time point meaning: newly diagnosed GD, antithyroid drugs for less than 3 months. With RNA extracted from PBMCs as input, the TCR library was made. Arm-PCR of CDR3 regions and iRepertoire HTBI primers were used to build TCR beta libraries. MiXCR, run by TCRdb on the multiplex PCR reads, gives a single entry per CDR3 protein. Of 250,000 to 300,000 distinct CDR3 sequences in the sample, 15% to 20% were seen once. The same sample was also studied in work on T cells in Graves' hyperthyroidism and ophthalmopathy. That source adds: Carried out on the TCR CDR3, a first-round RT-PCR used the HTBI primer set. Among thyroid clonotypes expanded above 0.001, most also appeared in blood.

V usage is TRBV24-1 and J usage is TRBJ2-2; D perhaps matches TRBD2 (6 bases). The specimen comprised peripheral blood mononuclear cells (PBMCs), sampled at new diagnosis, from a patient treated with antithyroid drugs. The receptor comes from a woman under 40 with Graves disease. The CDR3 coding sequence is TGTGCCACCAGTGATCATCGGGGGTACGGGGAGCTGTTTTTT. It yields the protein CATSDHRGYGELFF.